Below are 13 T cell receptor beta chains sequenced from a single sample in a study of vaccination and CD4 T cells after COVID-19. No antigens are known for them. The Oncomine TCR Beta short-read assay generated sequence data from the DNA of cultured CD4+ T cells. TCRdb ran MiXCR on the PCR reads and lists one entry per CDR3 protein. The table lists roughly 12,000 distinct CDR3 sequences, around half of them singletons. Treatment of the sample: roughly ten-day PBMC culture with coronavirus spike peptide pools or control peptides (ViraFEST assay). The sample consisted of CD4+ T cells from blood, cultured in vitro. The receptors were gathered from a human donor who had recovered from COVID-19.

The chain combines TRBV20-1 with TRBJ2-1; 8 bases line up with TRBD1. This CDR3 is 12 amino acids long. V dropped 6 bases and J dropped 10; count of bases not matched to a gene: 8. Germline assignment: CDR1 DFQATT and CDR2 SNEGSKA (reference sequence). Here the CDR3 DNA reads TGCAGTGCGGGTGACAGGGGACGGGAGCAGTTCTTC. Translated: CSAGDRGREQFF.

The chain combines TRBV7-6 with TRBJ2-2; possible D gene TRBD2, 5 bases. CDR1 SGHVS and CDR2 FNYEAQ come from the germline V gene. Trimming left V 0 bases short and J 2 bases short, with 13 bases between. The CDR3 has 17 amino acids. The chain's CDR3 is CASSLATSWVNTGELFF. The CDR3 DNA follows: TGTGCCAGCAGCTTAGCTACTAGTTGGGTAAACACCGGGGAGCTGTTTTTT.

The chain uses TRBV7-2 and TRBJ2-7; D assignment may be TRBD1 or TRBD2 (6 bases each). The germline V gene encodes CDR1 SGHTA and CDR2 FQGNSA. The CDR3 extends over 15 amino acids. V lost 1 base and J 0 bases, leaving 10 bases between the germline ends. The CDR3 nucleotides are TGTGCCAGCAGCTTAGATGGGGGGCTCTCCTACGAGCAGTACTTC. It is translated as CASSLDGGLSYEQYF.

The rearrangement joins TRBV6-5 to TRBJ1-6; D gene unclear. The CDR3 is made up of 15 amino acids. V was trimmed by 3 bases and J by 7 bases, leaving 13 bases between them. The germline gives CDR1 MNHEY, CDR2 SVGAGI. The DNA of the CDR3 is TGTGCCAGCAGTTATGAAGGGTTAGGGAATTCACCCCTCCACTTT. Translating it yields CASSYEGLGNSPLHF.

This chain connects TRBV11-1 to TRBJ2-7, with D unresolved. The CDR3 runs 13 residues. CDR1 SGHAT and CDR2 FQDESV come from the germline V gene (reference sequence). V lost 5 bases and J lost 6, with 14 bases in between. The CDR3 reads CASSHDSVFEQYF. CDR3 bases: TGTGCCAGCAGCCACGACTCCGTATTCGAGCAGTACTTC.

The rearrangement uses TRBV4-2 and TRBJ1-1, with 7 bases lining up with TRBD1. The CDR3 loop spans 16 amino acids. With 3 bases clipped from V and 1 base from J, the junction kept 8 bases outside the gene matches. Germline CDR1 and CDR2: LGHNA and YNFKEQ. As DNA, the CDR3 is TGTGCCAGCAGCCAGGACAGGACAGACGCGAACACTGAAGCTTTCTTT. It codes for CASSQDRTDANTEAFF.

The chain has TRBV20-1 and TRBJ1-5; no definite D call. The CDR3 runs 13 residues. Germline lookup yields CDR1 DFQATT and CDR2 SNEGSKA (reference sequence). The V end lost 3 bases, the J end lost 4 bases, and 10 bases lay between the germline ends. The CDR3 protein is CSARTTVNQPQHF. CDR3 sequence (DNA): TGCAGTGCTAGGACCACCGTGAATCAGCCCCAGCATTTT.

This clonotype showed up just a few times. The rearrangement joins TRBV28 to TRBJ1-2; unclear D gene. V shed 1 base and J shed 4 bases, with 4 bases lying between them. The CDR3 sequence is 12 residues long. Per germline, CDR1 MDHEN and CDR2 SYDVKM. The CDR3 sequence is CASSLSGYGYTF. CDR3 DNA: TGTGCCAGCAGTTTATCGGGCTATGGCTACACCTTC.

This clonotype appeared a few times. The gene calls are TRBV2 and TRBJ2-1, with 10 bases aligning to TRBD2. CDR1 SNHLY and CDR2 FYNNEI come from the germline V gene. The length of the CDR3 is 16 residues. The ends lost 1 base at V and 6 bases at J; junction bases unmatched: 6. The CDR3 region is CASSEGVVAGGNEQFF. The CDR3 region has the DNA TGTGCCAGCAGTGAAGGGGTGGTAGCGGGAGGCAATGAGCAGTTCTTC.

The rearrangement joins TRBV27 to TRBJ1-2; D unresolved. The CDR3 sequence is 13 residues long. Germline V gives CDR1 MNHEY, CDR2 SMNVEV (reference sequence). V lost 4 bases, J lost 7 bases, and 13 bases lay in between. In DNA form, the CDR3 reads TGTGCCAGCAGTTCGGGCGGATCAGGTGGCTACACCTTC. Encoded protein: CASSSGGSGGYTF.

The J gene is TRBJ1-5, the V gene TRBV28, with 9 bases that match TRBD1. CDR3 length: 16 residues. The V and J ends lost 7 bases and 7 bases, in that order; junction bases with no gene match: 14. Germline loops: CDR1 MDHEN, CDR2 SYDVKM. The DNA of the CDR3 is TGTGCCAGCACCCTAGGCGGGGACAGGGTGAGCCAGCCCCAGCATTTT. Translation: CASTLGGDRVSQPQHF.

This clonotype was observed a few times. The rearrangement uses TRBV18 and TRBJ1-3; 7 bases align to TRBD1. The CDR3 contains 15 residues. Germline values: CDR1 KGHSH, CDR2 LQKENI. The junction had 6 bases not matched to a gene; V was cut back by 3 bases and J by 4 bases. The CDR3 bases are TGTGCCAGCTCACCCGACAGGGTGCAAGGAAACACCATATATTTT. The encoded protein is CASSPDRVQGNTIYF.

The CDR3 is CASSSKRLAGRSSYNEQFF. The CDR3, as DNA: TGTGCCAGCAGTTCAAAGCGACTAGCGGGACGTAGCTCCTACAATGAGCAGTTCTTC. The chain is built from TRBV6-2 or TRBV6-3 and TRBJ2-1, with TRBD2 matching 11 bases. V dropped 4 bases and J dropped 0; count of bases not matched to a gene: 11. Germline lookup yields CDR1 MNHEY and CDR2 SVGEGT. This CDR3 is 19 amino acids long.